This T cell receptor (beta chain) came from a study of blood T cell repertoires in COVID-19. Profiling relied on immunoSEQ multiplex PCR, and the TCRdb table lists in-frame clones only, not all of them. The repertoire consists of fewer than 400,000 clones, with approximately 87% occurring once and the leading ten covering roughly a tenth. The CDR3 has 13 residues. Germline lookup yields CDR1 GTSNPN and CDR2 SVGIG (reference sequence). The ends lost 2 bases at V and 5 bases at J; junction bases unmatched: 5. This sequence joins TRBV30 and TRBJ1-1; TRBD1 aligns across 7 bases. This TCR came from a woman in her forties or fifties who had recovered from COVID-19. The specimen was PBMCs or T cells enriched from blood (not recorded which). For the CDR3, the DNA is TGTGCCTGGAGTTATACAGGGGAGACTGAAGCTTTCTTT. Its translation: CAWSYTGETEAFF. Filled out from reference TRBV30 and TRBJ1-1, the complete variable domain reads SQTIHQWPATLVQPVGSPLSLECTVEGTSNPNLYWYRQAAGRGLQLLFYSVGIGQISSEVPQNLSASRPQDRQFILSSKKLLLSDSGFYLCAWSYTGETEAFFGQGTRLTVV.